This TCR beta chain was sequenced during a study of blood T cells in healthy people across ages. V was pared by 1 base and J by 5 bases, with 7 bases between. This CDR3 is 12 amino acids long. Germline V gene sequence: CDR1 DFQATT, CDR2 SNEGSKA (reference sequence). As regards this clonotype: The CDR3 ends on some other residue instead of the conserved phenylalanine or tryptophan, so this is likely a read error.

Using a J-beta primer mix together with a sample-barcoded 5' primer, a second PCR was run for roughly 6 to 11 cycles. TCRdb called the 5' RACE reads again in MiXCR, with one record for every CDR3 protein. The profile shows about 800,000 distinct CDR3 sequences, nearly 60% of them singletons. The sequenced sample consisted of blood. The V call is TRBV20-1, the J call TRBJ2-3; D uncertain. The source is a man in his thirties or forties in good health. This CDR3 reads CSARGSLDTQYL. DNA for the CDR3: TGCAGTGCTAGAGGATCTTTAGATACGCAGTATCTT.